The 17 T cell receptor beta chains in this list originate from one sample, sequenced in a study of blood T cell repertoires in COVID-19. TCRdb's table, derived via immunoSEQ multiplex PCR, lists solely in-frame clones and lacks some. This table has 200,000 to 300,000 clones, roughly 86% appearing once. Sequencing was done on a sample of peripheral blood. The receptors were gathered from a woman aged 55-69 years with COVID-19, enrolled during active disease.

This clone was counted a few times. V gene TRBV18 combines with J gene TRBJ2-1; the match to TRBD2 covers 11 bases. Germline-derived CDR1 and CDR2 are KGHSH and LQKENI. The CDR3 contains 16 residues. Germline trimming cut 4 bases from V and 7 bases from J; bases unmatched to any gene: 9. The DNA of the CDR3 is TGTGCCAGCTCACACGGACTAGCGGGCTCCTTAAATGAGCAGTTCTTC. The encoded protein is CASSHGLAGSLNEQFF.

The rearrangement uses TRBV19 and TRBJ1-1; the match to TRBD1 covers 7 bases. Germline values: CDR1 LNHDA, CDR2 SQIVND (reference sequence). Losses at the gene ends were 5 bases for V and 7 bases for J; bases not matched to a gene: 16. The CDR3 extends over 16 amino acids. Here the CDR3 reads CASSAISRQGGGEAFF. CDR3 bases: TGTGCCAGTAGTGCCATATCGAGACAGGGAGGCGGTGAAGCTTTCTTT. The full variable domain, its missing parts supplied by reference TRBV19 and TRBJ1-1, is DGGITQSPKYLFRKEGQNVTLSCEQNLNHDAMYWYRQDPGQGLRLIYYSQIVNDFQKGDIAEGYSVSREKKESFPLTVTSAQKNPTAFYLCASSAISRQGGGEAFFGQGTRLTVV.

The rearrangement uses TRBV24-1 and TRBJ2-3, with a possible D match to TRBD1 (5 bases). Trimming shortened V by 1 base and J by 0 bases, and 7 bases separated the two germline ends. Germline assignment: CDR1 KGHDR and CDR2 SFDVKD. This CDR3 spans 15 amino acids. The CDR3 loop is CATSDFRQSTDTQYF. The CDR3 DNA reads as TGTGCCACCAGTGATTTCAGACAGAGCACAGATACGCAGTATTTT.

The V gene is TRBV6-6, the J gene TRBJ1-3, with 7 bases matching TRBD1. This CDR3 region has 14 residues. V trimming: 5 bases; J trimming: 4 bases; junction bases outside the gene matches: 5. Germline V CDR1 and CDR2: MNHNY, SVGAGI (reference sequence). The CDR3 DNA is TGTGCCAGCAGTGATACAGGGGCCGGAAACACCATATATTTT. Its protein product is CASSDTGAGNTIYF.

The chain employs TRBV2 and TRBJ2-3; TRBD2 matches at 11 bases. The CDR3 contains 17 residues. J lost 0 bases, V lost 11 bases, and 13 bases had no gene match. Germline values: CDR1 SNHLY, CDR2 FYNNEI. The DNA for the CDR3 is TGTGCCTGGGAGACTAGCGGGGTCGGGCGTAGCACAGATACGCAGTATTTT. Its protein product is CAWETSGVGRSTDTQYF.

The chain combines TRBV30 with TRBJ1-5; D possibly corresponds to TRBD1 (6 bases). The CDR3 spans 13 residues. V was clipped by 2 bases and J by 4 bases, with 9 bases between them. CDR1 GTSNPN and CDR2 SVGIG come from the germline V gene (reference sequence). CDR3 sequence: CAWSPQGNQPQHF. For the CDR3, the DNA is TGTGCCTGGAGTCCCCAGGGGAATCAGCCCCAGCATTTT.

This rearrangement joins TRBV4-3 to TRBJ2-1, with 8 bases matching TRBD1. The trim removed 5 bases at V and 7 bases at J, leaving 10 bases unmatched. The CDR3 covers 15 residues. Germline-derived CDR1 and CDR2 are LGHNA and YSLEER. CDR3 sequence: CASSYRDRMENEQFF. As DNA, the CDR3 is TGCGCCAGCAGCTACCGGGACAGGATGGAGAATGAGCAGTTCTTC.

This rearrangement joins TRBV3-1 (or the pseudogene TRBV3-2) to TRBJ2-5; the match to TRBD2 covers 14 bases. Per germline, CDR1 LGHDT and CDR2 YNNKEL (reference sequence). After removal of 10 bases from V and 5 bases from J, the junction contained 6 bases not matched to a gene. CDR3 size: 14 residues. CDR3 amino acids: CATRLAGGVETQYF. CDR3 DNA sequence: TGTGCCACCCGACTAGCGGGAGGGGTGGAGACCCAGTACTTC.

The gene calls are TRBV6-1 and TRBJ1-2, with 10 bases aligning to TRBD1. The CDR3 length is 17 residues. Trimming took 4 bases from V and 7 from J; bases not matched to a gene: 15. CDR1 and CDR2 (germline): MNHNS, SASEGT. CDR3 residues: CASSALTTGTGVSGYTF. For the CDR3, the DNA is TGTGCCAGCAGTGCATTAACTACCGGGACAGGGGTCTCTGGCTACACCTTC.

The genes are TRBV3-1 (or the pseudogene TRBV3-2) and TRBJ2-1; perhaps TRBD2 as D (5 bases). The CDR3 is made up of 16 amino acids. The germline CDR1 and CDR2 sequences are LGHDT and YNNKEL (reference sequence). The V end lost 4 bases, the J end lost 4 bases, and 17 bases lay between the germline ends. The CDR3 nucleotides read TGTGCCAGCAGCCTGGCCAGAGGGCTCCCTTACAATGAGCAGTTCTTC. Residues: CASSLARGLPYNEQFF.

This sequence joins TRBV7-8 and TRBJ1-4; D call uncertain. CDR3 length: 15 residues. V was trimmed by 4 bases and J by 7 bases, leaving 16 bases between them. Germline V gene sequence: CDR1 SGHVS, CDR2 FQNEAQ. This CDR3 is CASSWTGDGSEKLFF. The DNA for the CDR3 is TGTGCCAGCAGCTGGACCGGGGATGGGAGTGAAAAACTGTTTTTT.

V and J are TRBV19 and TRBJ1-5; TRBD1 matches 8 bases. CDR3 length equals 15 residues. J was trimmed by 11 bases and V by 3 bases; bases with no gene match: 12. CDR1 and CDR2 from the germline V gene are LNHDA and SQIVND (reference sequence). The CDR3 sequence: CASSMVTGELGAQHF. Here the CDR3 DNA reads TGTGCCAGTAGTATGGTGACAGGGGAACTCGGGGCCCAGCATTTT.

This rearrangement joins TRBV7-9 to TRBJ1-2, with D tentatively TRBD1 (5 bases). This CDR3 is built from 13 residues. CDR1 is SEHNR and CDR2 is FQNEAQ in the germline V gene (reference sequence). V lost 5 bases, J lost 8 bases, and 15 bases lay in between. The chain's CDR3 is CASSQTGVWGYTF. The CDR3 nucleotides are TGTGCCAGCAGCCAGACGGGGGTGTGGGGCTACACCTTC.

The chain carries TRBV18 and TRBJ2-7; possible D gene TRBD1, 5 bases. This CDR3 comprises 15 residues. V was shortened by 3 bases and J by 1 base, with 13 bases between the two germline ends. In germline, CDR1 is KGHSH, CDR2 LQKENI. The CDR3 DNA sequence: TGTGCCAGCTCACCCTCGGCAGGGCGATCCTACGAGCAGTACTTC. This sequence encodes CASSPSAGRSYEQYF.

This rearrangement joins TRBV7-3 to TRBJ1-2, with 7 bases aligning to TRBD1. This CDR3 contains 15 residues. V shed 5 bases, J shed 8 bases, and the junction held 14 bases outside the gene matches. CDR1 and CDR2 from the germline V gene are SGHTA and FQGTGA. The CDR3 reads CASSPGTAGGGGYTF. DNA for the CDR3: TGTGCCAGCAGCCCCGGGACAGCGGGAGGAGGGGGCTACACCTTC.

J is TRBJ1-1 and V is TRBV23-1, with 8 bases identical to TRBD1. TRBV23-1 is flagged as an ORF with uncertain function. The CDR3 totals 15 residues. Germline trimming cut 3 bases from V and 5 bases from J; bases unmatched to any gene: 8. The CDR3 sequence: CASSQSDREVTEAFF. The DNA for the CDR3 is TGCGCCAGCAGTCAGTCGGACAGGGAGGTTACTGAAGCTTTCTTT.

This chain uses TRBV5-1 with TRBJ1-5; D not certain. The CDR3 is 15 amino acids. V shed 0 bases and J shed 4 bases, with 11 bases lying between them. Germline V gives CDR1 SGHRS, CDR2 YFSETQ. The CDR3 protein is CASSLADSRNQPQHF. DNA for the CDR3: TGCGCCAGCAGCTTGGCTGACTCAAGGAATCAGCCCCAGCATTTT.